Listed here are 26 T cell receptor beta chains from one sample, sequenced in a study of shared clonotypes between healthy human individuals. Clones were read by immunoSEQ multiplex PCR, and TCRdb kept only the in-frame ones, dropping some. The profile shows some 1 million clones, roughly 80% of them singletons. The source material was memory CD4+ T cells sorted from blood. Subset noted: CD45RA-negative fraction. Every receptor here comes from a man aged 18 to 29 in good health.

The V call is TRBV10-3, the J call TRBJ2-7; D perhaps matches TRBD1 (7 bases). This CDR3 region has 15 residues. V shed 10 bases and J shed 1 base, with 20 bases lying between them. Germline assignment: CDR1 ENHRY and CDR2 SYGVKD. The CDR3 DNA is TGTGCCAGCAGGGGGAGGAGTGGCGGATCCTACGAGCAGTACTTC. Amino acids: CASRGRSGGSYEQYF.

This chain connects TRBV29-1 to TRBJ1-1; maybe TRBD1 (5 bases). V was shortened by 5 bases and J by 0 bases, with 13 bases between the two germline ends. This CDR3 region has 14 residues. CDR1 and CDR2 from the germline V gene are SQVTM and ANQGSEA. The CDR3 nucleotides are TGCAGCGTTCTCCGGGGGTCGATGAACACTGAAGCTTTCTTT. Translating it yields CSVLRGSMNTEAFF.

This rearrangement joins TRBV29-1 to TRBJ1-5; no clear D. CDR3 size: 15 residues. V was trimmed by 5 bases and J by 6 bases, leaving 20 bases between them. The V gene's germline CDR1 is SQVTM and CDR2 ANQGSEA. The CDR3 protein is CSVPRRSGEGQPQHF. CDR3 DNA: TGCAGCGTTCCCCGACGGTCCGGGGAGGGTCAGCCCCAGCATTTT.

V is TRBV6-5 and J is TRBJ2-7, with 8 nucleotides matching TRBD1. The length of the CDR3 is 14 residues. With V trimmed by 6 bases and J by 8 bases, 12 bases remained unmatched. CDR1 and CDR2 from the germline V gene are MNHEY and SVGAGI. In nucleotides, the CDR3 is TGTGCCAGCAGGCCGGGACAGGCCACTTCCCAGCAGTACTTC. This gives the protein CASRPGQATSQQYF.

The rearrangement joins TRBV29-1 to TRBJ1-2, with D maybe TRBD1 (5 bases). The CDR3 length is 14 residues. The germline gives CDR1 SQVTM, CDR2 ANQGSEA. V was trimmed by 0 bases and J by 5 bases, leaving 13 bases between them. CDR3 protein: CSVEDPLGRYGYTF. CDR3 sequence (DNA): TGCAGCGTTGAAGATCCCCTGGGGCGGTATGGCTACACCTTC.

This clone has just a few counts. The chain uses TRBV7-2 and TRBJ1-2, with D hard to call. V was cut by 1 base and J by 8 bases, with 11 bases left in between. This CDR3 has 13 residues. Per germline, CDR1 SGHTA and CDR2 FQGNSA. CDR3: CASSLDGVLGYTF. The CDR3 bases are TGTGCCAGCAGCTTAGACGGGGTATTAGGCTACACCTTC.

The chain carries TRBV4-3 and TRBJ2-1; 13 bases line up with TRBD2. This CDR3 spans 19 amino acids. J was trimmed by 4 bases and V by 1 base; bases with no gene match: 10. Per the germline V gene, CDR1 is LGHNA and CDR2 is YSLEER. CDR3 sequence reads: CASSQGLAGGAPNYNEQFF. DNA for the CDR3: TGCGCCAGCAGCCAAGGACTAGCGGGAGGCGCTCCCAATTACAATGAGCAGTTCTTC.

The gene calls are TRBV18 and TRBJ2-7, with D perhaps TRBD2 (5 bases). The CDR3 runs 13 residues. V was clipped by 6 bases and J by 3 bases, with 12 bases between them. Germline V gives CDR1 KGHSH, CDR2 LQKENI. CDR3 bases: TGTGCCAGCTCCTCCAGAGGGATCTACGAGCAGTACTTC. Its protein is CASSSRGIYEQYF.

This chain uses TRBV7-2 with TRBJ2-2; D might be TRBD2 (7 bases). This CDR3 is 16 amino acids long. Germline V gene data show CDR1 as SGHTA and CDR2 as FQGNSA. Trimming left V 5 bases short and J 1 base short, with 14 bases between. The CDR3 spells CASSPRGGQNTGELFF. As DNA, the CDR3 is TGTGCCAGCAGCCCACGCGGGGGCCAGAACACCGGGGAGCTGTTTTTT.

The rearrangement links TRBV5-1 to TRBJ2-7, with 11 bases identical to TRBD1. Germline CDR1 SGHRS, CDR2 YFSETQ. The CDR3 is 17 amino acids. After removal of 4 bases from V and 3 bases from J, the junction contained 12 bases not matched to a gene. In DNA, the CDR3 is TGCGCCAGCAGCGCGAGCAGACCCGGGACAGGGGGCTACGAGCAGTACTTC. Translated: CASSASRPGTGGYEQYF. The full variable domain, rest sourced from reference TRBV5-1 and TRBJ2-7, is KAGVTQTPRYLIKTRGQQVTLSCSPISGHRSVSWYQQTPGQGLQFLFEYFSETQRNKGNFPGRFSGRQFSNSRSEMNVSTLELGDSALYLCASSASRPGTGGYEQYFGPGTRLTVT.

This chain joins TRBV28 and TRBJ1-2; D call uncertain. CDR3 length equals 13 residues. V was cut by 3 bases and J by 3 bases, with 8 bases left in between. From germline, CDR1 is MDHEN and CDR2 SYDVKM. The CDR3 protein is CASSLRQHYGYTF. In DNA form, the CDR3 reads TGTGCCAGCAGTTTGAGGCAGCACTATGGCTACACCTTC.

Worth noting for this clone: This CDR3 is also generated by other DNA sequences in the sample. The DNA for the CDR3 is TGTGCCAGCTCACCACTGGGGCCCGGGACAGAAAATTCACCCCTCCACTTT. This encodes CASSPLGPGTENSPLHF. The V gene is TRBV18, the J gene TRBJ1-6, with TRBD1 identical over 7 bases. The J segment lost 7 bases and the V segment lost 1 base, leaving 10 bases of the junction unmatched. The CDR3 covers 17 residues. In germline, CDR1 is KGHSH, CDR2 LQKENI.

J is TRBJ2-7 and V is TRBV7-2; D gene uncertain. The germline CDR1 and CDR2 sequences are SGHTA and FQGNSA. This CDR3 is built from 14 residues. Trimming took off 6 bases at V and 5 bases at J, with 17 bases between the two ends. CDR3 region: CASRSLGLGNEQYF. The CDR3 DNA reads as TGTGCCAGCAGGTCCCTGGGCCTTGGGAACGAGCAGTACTTC.

The rearrangement uses TRBV5-1 and TRBJ2-7, with 7 bases lining up with TRBD2. This CDR3 region has 13 residues. Losses at the gene ends were 3 bases for V and 4 bases for J; bases not matched to a gene: 4. CDR1 and CDR2 from the germline V gene are SGHRS and YFSETQ. CDR3 region: CASSWDGGYEQYF. CDR3 coding DNA: TGCGCCAGCAGCTGGGACGGGGGGTACGAGCAGTACTTC.

This chain joins TRBV5-1 and TRBJ1-1, with D tentatively TRBD1 (6 bases). Per germline, CDR1 SGHRS and CDR2 YFSETQ. The CDR3 extends over 14 amino acids. With 4 bases removed from V and 4 bases from J, the gap between germline ends came to 14 bases. The chain's CDR3 is CASSGGAGATEAFF. The CDR3 DNA reads as TGCGCCAGCAGCGGGGGGGCAGGGGCCACTGAAGCTTTCTTT.

This chain links TRBV7-9 with TRBJ2-3; possible D gene TRBD2, 6 bases. Germline-derived CDR1 and CDR2 are SEHNR and FQNEAQ (reference sequence). The germline V and J ends were trimmed by 5 bases and 2 bases, with 14 bases remaining between them. This CDR3 comprises 15 residues. The CDR3 region is CASSRDGTLTDTQYF. In DNA, the CDR3 is TGTGCCAGCAGCCGCGACGGGACTCTCACAGATACGCAGTATTTT. The whole variable domain, remainder taken from reference TRBV7-9 and TRBJ2-3, is DTGVSQNPRHKITKRGQNVTFRCDPISEHNRLYWYRQTLGQGPEFLTYFQNEAQLEKSRLLSDRFSAERPKGSFSTLEIQRTEQGDSAMYLCASSRDGTLTDTQYFGPGTRLTVL.

The chain recombines TRBV5-5 with TRBJ1-1; TRBD1 might be the D (6 bases). Trimming took off 1 base at V and 4 bases at J, with 11 bases between the two ends. Germline V gene sequence: CDR1 SGHKS, CDR2 YYEKEE (reference sequence). The CDR3 runs to 14 residues. Here the CDR3 reads CASSLSVGGTEAFF. The CDR3 DNA reads TGTGCCAGCAGCTTGTCCGTAGGGGGCACTGAAGCTTTCTTT.

A note on this clone: Different DNA sequences within this sample yield the same CDR3. V usage is TRBV18 and J usage is TRBJ2-3; D tentatively fits TRBD1 or TRBD2 (5 bases each). V lost 6 bases, J lost 1 base, and 11 bases lay in between. Germline CDR1 reads KGHSH; CDR2 reads LQKENI. This CDR3 spans 14 amino acids. CDR3: CASSPQGGTDTQYF. The CDR3 nucleotides are TGTGCCAGCTCCCCCCAGGGAGGCACAGATACGCAGTATTTT.

J is TRBJ2-3 and V is TRBV9; D remains ambiguous. The CDR3 is 15 amino acids. The germline gives CDR1 SGDLS, CDR2 YYNGEE. V was clipped by 0 bases and J by 0 bases, with 8 bases between them. CDR3 in DNA: TGTGCCAGCAGCGTAGTGTCTACCAGCACAGATACGCAGTATTTT. Protein sequence: CASSVVSTSTDTQYF.

The CDR3 region is CASSPGPARGSGNTIYF. The CDR3 nucleotides read TGCGCCAGCAGCCCCGGCCCCGCCAGGGGATCTGGAAACACCATATATTTT. V and J are TRBV5-1 and TRBJ1-3; tentative D call: TRBD1 (6 bases). V was cut by 4 bases and J by 1 base, with 18 bases left in between. CDR3 size: 17 residues. Germline loops: CDR1 SGHRS, CDR2 YFSETQ. The full variable domain, with the rest looked up from reference TRBV5-1 and TRBJ1-3, is KAGVTQTPRYLIKTRGQQVTLSCSPISGHRSVSWYQQTPGQGLQFLFEYFSETQRNKGNFPGRFSGRQFSNSRSEMNVSTLELGDSALYLCASSPGPARGSGNTIYFGEGSWLTVV.

This chain connects TRBV6-6 to TRBJ2-1, with 9 bases that match TRBD1. Trimming cost V 6 bases and J 4 bases; bases outside gene matches: 7. The CDR3 spans 15 residues. Germline assignment: CDR1 MNHNY and CDR2 SVGAGI (reference sequence). CDR3 amino acids: CASSRQGGSYNEQFF. For the CDR3, the DNA is TGTGCCAGCAGCCGACAGGGGGGCTCTTACAATGAGCAGTTCTTC.

Turning to this clone: Other DNA sequences within the sample encode an identical CDR3. This chain connects TRBV6-1 to TRBJ1-5; no reliable D call. The CDR3 has 15 residues. The germline gives CDR1 MNHNS, CDR2 SASEGT. With 3 bases removed from V and 0 bases from J, the gap between germline ends came to 9 bases. CDR3 DNA: TGTGCCAGCAGTGACCCGGTTTATAGCAATCAGCCCCAGCATTTT. This sequence encodes CASSDPVYSNQPQHF.

This chain joins TRBV7-2 and TRBJ2-7; 9 bases are a match to TRBD2. CDR3 size: 14 residues. In germline, CDR1 is SGHTA, CDR2 FQGNSA. The trim removed 4 bases at V and 5 bases at J, leaving 6 bases unmatched. The CDR3 DNA is TGTGCCAGCAGCTGGGTAGCGGGAGCGGACGAGCAGTACTTC. This translates into CASSWVAGADEQYF.

This chain links TRBV6-6 with TRBJ1-5, with D perhaps matching TRBD1 (5 bases). The V end lost 6 bases, the J end lost 9 bases, and 15 bases lay between the germline ends. CDR1 is MNHNY and CDR2 is SVGAGI in the germline V gene (reference sequence). The CDR3 is made up of 13 amino acids. Here the CDR3 reads CASRDRGNGPQHF. Written as DNA, the CDR3 is TGTGCCAGCAGGGACCGGGGGAATGGGCCCCAGCATTTT.

The rearrangement uses TRBV30 and TRBJ2-5; TRBD1 might be the D (5 bases). V dropped 8 bases and J dropped 5 bases, with 24 bases sitting between them. The CDR3 contains 15 residues. Looked up from germline, CDR1 is GTSNPN and CDR2 is SVGIG (reference sequence). The CDR3 nucleotides are TGTGCCCGTAGTAGGGGTCCGCGTTTGGACGAGACCCAGTACTTC. This codes for CARSRGPRLDETQYF.

This chain joins TRBV27 and TRBJ1-6, with 8 bases matching TRBD1. Germline-derived CDR1 and CDR2 are MNHEY and SMNVEV (reference sequence). The trim removed 3 bases at V and 0 bases at J, leaving 25 bases unmatched. The CDR3 is 24 amino acids. Written as DNA, the CDR3 is TGTGCCAGCAGTTTGGTTTTCCCCTGGTACGGGACAGGCCAGAGTAGCTCCTATAATTCACCCCTCCACTTT. This encodes CASSLVFPWYGTGQSSSYNSPLHF.